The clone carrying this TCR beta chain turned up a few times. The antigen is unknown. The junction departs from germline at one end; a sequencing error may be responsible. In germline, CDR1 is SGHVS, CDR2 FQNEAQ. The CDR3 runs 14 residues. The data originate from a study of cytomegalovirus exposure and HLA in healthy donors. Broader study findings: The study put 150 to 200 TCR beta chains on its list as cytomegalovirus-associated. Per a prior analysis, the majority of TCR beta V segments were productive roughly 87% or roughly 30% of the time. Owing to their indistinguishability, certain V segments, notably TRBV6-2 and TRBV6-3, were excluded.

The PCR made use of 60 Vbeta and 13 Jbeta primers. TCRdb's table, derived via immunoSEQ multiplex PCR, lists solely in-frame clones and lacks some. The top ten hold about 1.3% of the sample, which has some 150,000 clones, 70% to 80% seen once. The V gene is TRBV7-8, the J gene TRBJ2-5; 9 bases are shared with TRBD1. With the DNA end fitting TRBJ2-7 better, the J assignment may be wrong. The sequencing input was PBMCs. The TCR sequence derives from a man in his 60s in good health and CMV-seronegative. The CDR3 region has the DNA TGTGCCAGCACCTTACAGGGGGCCTCCTACGAGCAGTACTTC. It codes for CASTLQGASYEQYF.